Reported below is one T cell receptor beta chain. Its antigen remains unknown. TCRdb re-derived calls from the RT-PCR reads in MiXCR, one entry per CDR3 protein. The sample includes almost 250,000 distinct CDR3 sequences, less than 15% of them seen just once. This entry is derived from a study of response to subunit inactivated influenza vaccine. Study-wide results and caveats: The authors suggested that every seasonal influenza vaccination recruits few new T cells.

V was trimmed by 8 bases and J by 7 bases, leaving 17 bases between them. CDR3 size: 14 residues. Germline assignment: CDR1 MNHNS and CDR2 SASEGT. This chain joins TRBV6-1 and TRBJ1-4; TRBD1 might be the D (5 bases). The TCR was taken from a man aged 45 to 65 who received an inactivated influenza vaccine. Material: non-naive T cells sorted from PBMCs, obtained 14 to 15 days before vaccination. CDR3 sequence: CASSQGGDTEKLFF. The CDR3 DNA is TGTGCCAGCTCCCAAGGAGGGGATACTGAAAAACTGTTTTTT.